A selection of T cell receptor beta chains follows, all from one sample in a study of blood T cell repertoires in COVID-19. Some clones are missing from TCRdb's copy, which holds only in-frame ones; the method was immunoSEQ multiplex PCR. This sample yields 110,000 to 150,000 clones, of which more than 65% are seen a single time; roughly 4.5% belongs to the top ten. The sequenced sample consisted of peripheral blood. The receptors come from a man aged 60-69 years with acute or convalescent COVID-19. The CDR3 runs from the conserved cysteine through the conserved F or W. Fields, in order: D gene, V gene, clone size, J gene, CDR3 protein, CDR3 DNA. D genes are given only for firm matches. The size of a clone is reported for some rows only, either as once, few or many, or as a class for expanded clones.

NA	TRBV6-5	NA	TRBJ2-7	CASNREIKYEQYF	TGTGCCAGCAACAGAGAAATTAAGTACGAGCAGTACTTC
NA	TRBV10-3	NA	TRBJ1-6	CAISESAAGALKGSPLHF	TGTGCCATCAGTGAGTCCGCGGCAGGGGCCCTCAAGGGTTCACCCCTCCACTTT
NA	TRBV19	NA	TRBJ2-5	CASRPLGGETQYF	TGTGCCAGTAGACCCCTCGGCGGGGAGACCCAGTACTTC
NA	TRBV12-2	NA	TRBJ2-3	CASRPLAGETDTQYF	TGTGCAAGTCGACCACTAGCGGGAGAAACAGATACGCAGTATTTT
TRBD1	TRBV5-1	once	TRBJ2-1	CASSAGQANEQFF	TGCGCCAGCAGCGCGGGACAGGCTAATGAGCAGTTCTTC
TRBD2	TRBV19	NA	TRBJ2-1	CASSTSGGLRPYNEQFF	TGTGCCAGTAGTACTAGCGGGGGTTTACGGCCCTACAATGAGCAGTTCTTC
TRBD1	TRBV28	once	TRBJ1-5	CASSLTYGGQGAINQPQHF	TGTGCCAGCAGTTTGACCTACGGAGGACAGGGGGCTATCAATCAGCCCCAGCATTTT
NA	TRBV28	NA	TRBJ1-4	CASSLHTDEKLFF	TGTGCCAGCAGTTTACATACAGATGAAAAACTGTTTTTT
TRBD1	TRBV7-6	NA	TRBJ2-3	CASSFHGTASTDTQYF	TGTGCCAGCAGCTTCCATGGGACAGCTAGCACAGATACGCAGTATTTT
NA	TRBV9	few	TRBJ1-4	CASSVDGQGGEKLFF	TGTGCCAGCAGCGTAGATGGGCAGGGAGGCGAAAAACTGTTTTTT
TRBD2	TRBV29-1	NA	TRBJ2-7	CSVETRESLEQYF	TGCAGCGTTGAGACGCGGGAGAGTCTCGAGCAGTACTTC
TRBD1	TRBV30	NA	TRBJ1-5	CAWSIGTGLSNQPQHF	TGTGCCTGGAGTATTGGGACAGGACTAAGCAATCAGCCCCAGCATTTT
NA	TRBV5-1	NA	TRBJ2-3	CASSFGLQSTDTQYF	TGCGCCAGCAGCTTTGGGCTCCAGAGCACAGATACGCAGTATTTT
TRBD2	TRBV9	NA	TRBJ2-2	CASSLSGRARTGELFF	TGTGCCAGCAGCCTTAGCGGGAGGGCTCGGACCGGGGAGCTGTTTTTT
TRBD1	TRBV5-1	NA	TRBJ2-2	CASSPQGAGELFF	TGCGCCAGCAGCCCTCAGGGGGCCGGGGAGCTGTTTTTT
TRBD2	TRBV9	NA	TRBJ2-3	CASSVTSGSYTDTQYF	TGTGCCAGCAGCGTCACTAGCGGTAGTTACACAGATACGCAGTATTTT
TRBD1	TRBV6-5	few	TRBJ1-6	CASSGQENSPLHF	TGTGCCAGTTCGGGACAGGAAAATTCACCCCTCCACTTT
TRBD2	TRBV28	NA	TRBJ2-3	CASSFPKGLAGSTISTDTQYF	TGTGCCAGCAGTTTCCCAAAGGGACTAGCGGGCTCTACCATAAGCACAGATACGCAGTATTTT
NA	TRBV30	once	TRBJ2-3	CAWTLGYTQYF	TGTGCCTGGACCCTGGGCTATACGCAGTATTTT
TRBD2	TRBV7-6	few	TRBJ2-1	CASSPSSGTYNEQFF	TGTGCCAGCAGCCCCAGTAGCGGGACCTACAATGAGCAGTTCTTC
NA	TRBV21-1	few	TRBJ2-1	CASSKDNRKRNEQFF	TGTGCCAGCAGCAAAGACAACCGAAAAAGAAATGAGCAGTTCTTC
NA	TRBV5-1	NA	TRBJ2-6	CASSITSRANVLTF	TGCGCCAGCAGTATCACGAGTAGGGCCAACGTCCTGACTTTC
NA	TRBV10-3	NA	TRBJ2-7	CAIGGGGSYEQYF	TGTGCCATCGGCGGCGGTGGCTCCTACGAGCAGTACTTC
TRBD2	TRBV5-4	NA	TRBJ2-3	CASSFLAGGPYTDTQYF	TGTGCCAGCAGCTTTCTAGCGGGAGGGCCCTACACAGATACGCAGTATTTT
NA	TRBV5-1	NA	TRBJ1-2	CASSFGGDGAGYGYTF	TGCGCCAGCAGCTTCGGAGGGGATGGGGCAGGCTATGGCTACACCTTC
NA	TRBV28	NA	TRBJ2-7	CASSPTTVRGAEQYF	TGTGCCAGCAGTCCAACAACGGTCAGGGGTGCCGAGCAGTACTTC
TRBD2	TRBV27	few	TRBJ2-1	CASSSWTSEYNEQFF	TGTGCCAGCAGTTCTTGGACTAGCGAGTACAATGAGCAGTTCTTC
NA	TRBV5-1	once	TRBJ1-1	CASSPGVLGTEAFF	TGCGCCAGCAGCCCGGGGGTTCTGGGCACTGAAGCTTTCTTT
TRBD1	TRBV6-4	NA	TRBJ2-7	CASSDVDRAGEQYF	TGTGCCAGCAGTGACGTCGACAGGGCAGGGGAGCAGTACTTC
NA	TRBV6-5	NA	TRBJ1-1	CASVFRGALATEAFF	TGTGCCAGCGTTTTCAGGGGCGCCCTGGCCACTGAAGCTTTCTTT
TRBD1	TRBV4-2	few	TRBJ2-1	CASSPRQGASGRNEQFF	TGTGCCAGCAGCCCCCGACAGGGGGCATCGGGGAGGAATGAGCAGTTCTTC
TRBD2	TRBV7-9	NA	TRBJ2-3	CASSPTSGDTDTQYF	TGTGCCAGCAGCCCGACTAGCGGGGACACAGATACGCAGTATTTT
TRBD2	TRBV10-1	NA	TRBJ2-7	CASSEWTSGPYEQYF	TGCGCCAGCAGTGAATGGACTAGCGGACCCTACGAGCAGTACTTC
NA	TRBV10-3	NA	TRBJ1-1	CAISESGQANTEAFF	TGTGCCATCAGTGAGTCGGGGCAGGCGAACACTGAAGCTTTCTTT
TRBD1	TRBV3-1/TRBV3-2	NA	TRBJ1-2	CASSQGGTAGYTF	TGTGCCAGCAGCCAAGGGGGGACAGCTGGCTACACCTTC
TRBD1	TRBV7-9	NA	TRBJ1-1	CASRGTEYTEAFF	TGTGCCAGCCGGGGGACAGAATACACTGAAGCTTTCTTT
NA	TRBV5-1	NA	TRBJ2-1	CASSLGSGSVNEQFF	TGCGCCAGCAGCTTGGGTTCAGGGTCGGTCAATGAGCAGTTCTTC
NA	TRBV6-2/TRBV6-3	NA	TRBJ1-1	CASSYGGHLGAEAFF	TGTGCCAGCAGTTACGGAGGGCACCTCGGGGCTGAAGCTTTCTTT
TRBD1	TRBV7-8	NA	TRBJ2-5	CASSLSDRGETQYF	TGTGCCAGCAGCTTATCGGACAGGGGAGAGACCCAGTACTTC
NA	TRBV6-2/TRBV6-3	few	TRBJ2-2	CASSYGVAAGELFF	TGTGCCAGCAGTTACGGTGTAGCAGCCGGGGAGCTGTTTTTT
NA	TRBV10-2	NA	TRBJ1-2	CASSEGRGLNYGYTF	TGCGCCAGCAGTGAGGGGAGAGGACTGAACTATGGCTACACCTTC
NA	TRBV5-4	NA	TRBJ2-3	CASSLALAGTDTQYF	TGTGCCAGCAGCTTGGCCCTAGCAGGCACAGATACGCAGTATTTT
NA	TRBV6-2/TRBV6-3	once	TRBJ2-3	CASSRNGLTDTQYF	TGTGCCAGCAGCCGAAACGGACTGACAGATACGCAGTATTTT
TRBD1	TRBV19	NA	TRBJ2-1	CASQGVFYNEQFF	TGTGCCAGTCAGGGGGTCTTCTACAATGAGCAGTTCTTC
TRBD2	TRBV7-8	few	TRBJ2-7	CASSSTSGFEQYF	TGTGCCAGCAGCTCGACTAGCGGGTTCGAGCAGTACTTC
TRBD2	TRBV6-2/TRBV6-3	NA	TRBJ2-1	CASSYGGVSYNEQFF	TGTGCCAGCAGTTACGGGGGGGTTTCCTACAATGAGCAGTTCTTC
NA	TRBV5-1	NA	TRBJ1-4	CASSLPGTNEKLFF	TGCGCCAGCAGCTTGCCGGGTACTAATGAAAAACTGTTTTTT
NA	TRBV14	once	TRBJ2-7	CASSQNMMYGGEQYF	TGTGCCAGCAGCCAAAACATGATGTACGGGGGCGAGCAGTACTTC
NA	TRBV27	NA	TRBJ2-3	CASSLEQFSTDTQYF	TGTGCCAGCAGTTTAGAACAGTTTAGCACAGATACGCAGTATTTT
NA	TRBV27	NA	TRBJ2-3	CASSFRGMDTQYF	TGTGCCAGCAGTTTCAGGGGTATGGATACGCAGTATTTT
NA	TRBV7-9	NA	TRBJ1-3	CASSITGNTIYF	TGTGCCAGCAGCATCACAGGAAACACCATATATTTT
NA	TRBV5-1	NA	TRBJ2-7	CASSLGGVGFYEQYF	TGCGCCAGCAGCTTGGGCGGGGTGGGATTCTACGAGCAGTACTTC
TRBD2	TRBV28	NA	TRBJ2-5	CASRLAGTGGRETQYF	TGTGCCAGCAGGCTCGCCGGGACGGGGGGGCGGGAGACCCAGTACTTC
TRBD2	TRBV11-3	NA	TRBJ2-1	CASSSRGAGGPYNEQFF	TGTGCCAGCAGCTCCAGAGGAGCGGGAGGTCCCTACAATGAGCAGTTCTTC
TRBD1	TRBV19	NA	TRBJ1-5	CASMGTGGRQPQHF	TGTGCCAGTATGGGGACAGGGGGGAGACAGCCCCAGCATTTT
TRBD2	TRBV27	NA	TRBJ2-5	CASSTLAGGQETQYF	TGTGCCAGCAGCACTCTAGCGGGAGGACAAGAGACCCAGTACTTC